A selection of T cell receptor beta chains follows, all from one sample in a study of blood T cell repertoires in COVID-19. Here immunoSEQ multiplex PCR was the method, and the copy in TCRdb shows in-frame clones only, minus some. The sample shows about 200,000 clones, roughly 88% of them seen only once. Sample: peripheral blood. These TCRs come from a man in his fifties or sixties with COVID-19, enrolled during active disease. Each CDR3 is given with its conserved first and last residue. Each record gives: J gene, V gene, CDR3 protein.

>TRBJ1-5|TRBV27
CASRGPGANQPQHF
>TRBJ2-1|TRBV6-4
CASRRGLSPWNYNEQFF
>TRBJ1-6|TRBV6-2/TRBV6-3
CASSIRQPVDNSPLHF
>TRBJ2-1|TRBV7-9
CASSREGNEQFF
>TRBJ2-7|TRBV5-1
CASSPRIQPEQYF
>TRBJ2-3|TRBV5-1
CASRSTGLGSDTQYF
>TRBJ1-6|TRBV9
CASSVHPRGSRGRDSPLHF
>TRBJ2-1|TRBV5-1
CASRFSGGSYNEQFF
>TRBJ2-7|TRBV13
CASSLGDISSYEQYF
>TRBJ2-1|TRBV3-1/TRBV3-2
CASSQRGLATFF
>TRBJ1-6|TRBV3-1/TRBV3-2
CASSQGTEGMTLHF
>TRBJ2-5|TRBV9
CASSVATTGGQETQYF